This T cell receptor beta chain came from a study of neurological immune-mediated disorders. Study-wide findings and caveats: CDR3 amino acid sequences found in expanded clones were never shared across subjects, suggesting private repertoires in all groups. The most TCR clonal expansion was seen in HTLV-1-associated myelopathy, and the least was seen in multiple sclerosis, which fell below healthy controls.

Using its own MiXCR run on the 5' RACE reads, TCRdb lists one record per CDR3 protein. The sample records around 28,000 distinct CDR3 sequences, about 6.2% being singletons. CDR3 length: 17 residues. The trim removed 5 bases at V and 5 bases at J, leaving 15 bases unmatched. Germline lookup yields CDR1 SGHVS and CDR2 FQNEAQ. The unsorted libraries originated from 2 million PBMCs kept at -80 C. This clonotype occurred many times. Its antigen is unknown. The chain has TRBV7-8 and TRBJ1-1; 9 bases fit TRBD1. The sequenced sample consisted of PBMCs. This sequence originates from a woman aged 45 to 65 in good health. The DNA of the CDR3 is TGTGCCAGCAGCCTCGATTGGACAGGGGCGCAGGGAACTGAAGCTTTCTTT. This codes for CASSLDWTGAQGTEAFF.